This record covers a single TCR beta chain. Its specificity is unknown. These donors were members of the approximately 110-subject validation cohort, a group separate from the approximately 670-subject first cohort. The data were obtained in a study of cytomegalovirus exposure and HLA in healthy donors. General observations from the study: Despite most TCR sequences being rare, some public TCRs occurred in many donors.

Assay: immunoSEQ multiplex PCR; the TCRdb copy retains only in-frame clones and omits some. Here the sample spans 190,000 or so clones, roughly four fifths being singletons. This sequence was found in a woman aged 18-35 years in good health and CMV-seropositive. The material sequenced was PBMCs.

The CDR3 DNA reads as TGTGCCAGCAGCTTCAGCGGGGGGGCTTTTGGTGAGCAGTTCTTC. It yields the protein CASSFSGGAFGEQFF. This chain joins TRBV7-2 and TRBJ2-1, with 10 bases identical to TRBD2. With V trimmed by 3 bases and J by 9 bases, 8 bases remained unmatched. Germline-derived CDR1 and CDR2 are SGHTA and FQGNSA. This CDR3 contains 15 residues.